The 8 T cell receptor beta chains given below trace back to one sample, sequenced in a study of T cell clonality in common variable immunodeficiency. Study-level points and caveats: In common variable immunodeficiency, TCR beta chains reportedly carried fewer deletions and N-nucleotide insertions.

Assay used: immunoSEQ multiplex PCR; TCRdb lists only in-frame clones, some missing. With 7,500 to 9,500 clones in the sample, the ten largest clones hold 3.7%. The antigens these receptors bind are not known. Material for sequencing was peripheral blood mononuclear cells. The source is a human donor with common variable immunodeficiency.

CDR3 bases read: TGCAGTGCGCCTAGCGGGAGTGGGCAAGAGACC. It codes for CSAPSGSGQET. The entire CDR3 protein is CSAPSGSGQETQYF. The chain employs TRBV20-1 and TRBJ2-5, with 10 nucleotides matching TRBD2. Coverage ceases 3 residues before the CDR3 finishes, and the germline J gene fills in the end. The germline V gene encodes CDR1 DFQATT and CDR2 SNEGSKA (reference sequence). J lost 2 bases, V lost 6 bases, and 6 bases had no gene match. The CDR3 extends over 14 amino acids.

Turning to this clone: The read gets to within 3 residues of the CDR3 end, and the germline J gene fills in the rest. The chain carries TRBV19 and TRBJ2-1; TRBD2 is a possible D gene (6 bases). Trimming took 3 bases from V and 4 from J, leaving 13 bases between them. CDR1 LNHDA and CDR2 SQIVND come from the germline V gene (reference sequence). This CDR3 spans 15 amino acids. CDR3: CASSITGTGYNEQFF. The DNA read from the CDR3 is TGTGCCAGTAGTATCACCGGGACTGGATACAATGAG. Supplemented by reference TRBV19 and TRBJ2-1, the full variable domain reads DGGITQSPKYLFRKEGQNVTLSCEQNLNHDAMYWYRQDPGQGLRLIYYSQIVNDFQKGDIAEGYSVSREKKESFPLTVTSAQKNPTAFYLCASSITGTGYNEQFFGPGTRLTVL.

With respect to this clone: The sequenced fragment ends 3 residues before the CDR3 boundary, so the rest is inferred from the germline J gene. The V call is TRBV5-1, the J call TRBJ2-3, with 11 bases lining up with TRBD1. The ends lost 1 base at V and 3 bases at J; junction bases unmatched: 1. Germline-derived CDR1 and CDR2 are SGHRS and YFSETQ. The CDR3 extends over 15 amino acids. The CDR3 region is CASSLWDRGTDTQYF. The CDR3 bases that were read are TGCGCCAGCAGCTTGTGGGACAGGGGGACAGATACG.

This clone ranks as medium-sized in terms of frequency. From the germline J gene comes the end of the CDR3, since the read stops 3 residues before it. The rearrangement uses TRBV20-1 and TRBJ2-1; 10 nucleotides agree with TRBD2. Germline CDR1 DFQATT, CDR2 SNEGSKA (reference sequence). CDR3 length equals 14 residues. The ends lost 3 bases at V and 9 bases at J; junction bases unmatched: 8. Here the CDR3 reads CSASGAGGVIEQFF. The sequenced CDR3 bases are TGCAGTGCTAGTGGAGCGGGGGGGGTAATTGAG.

About this clone: The CDR3 end is not reached by the read, which stops 3 residues before it; the germline J gene fills it in. This chain uses TRBV19 with TRBJ1-5; TRBD1 matches at 9 bases. Germline assignment: CDR1 LNHDA and CDR2 SQIVND (reference sequence). Germline trimming cut 3 bases from V and 0 bases from J; bases unmatched to any gene: 6. This CDR3 comprises 17 residues. The CDR3 bases that were read are TGTGCCAGTAGTATTGACAGGGGGAAATATAGCAATCAGCCC. Translation: CASSIDRGKYSNQP. The entire CDR3 is CASSIDRGKYSNQPQHF.

For this clone: The sequence runs out 3 residues before the end of the CDR3; the remainder is reconstructed from the germline J gene. J is TRBJ2-1 and V is TRBV7-2; 10 nucleotides match TRBD1. J was trimmed by 5 bases and V by 5 bases; bases with no gene match: 3. Germline loops: CDR1 SGHTA, CDR2 FQGNSA. The CDR3 loop spans 14 amino acids. The sequenced part of the CDR3 DNA is TGTGCCAGCAGCAGACAGGGGGCAGACAATGAG. It yields the protein CASSRQGADNE. The complete CDR3 sequence is CASSRQGADNEQFF.

Comment on this clone: Sequencing ends 3 residues short of the CDR3 end; the germline J gene provides the rest. The gene calls are TRBV19 and TRBJ1-1; D is unclear. CDR1 is LNHDA and CDR2 is SQIVND in the germline V gene (reference sequence). The CDR3 spans 15 residues. The ends were cut back, 3 bases at V and 0 bases at J, with 11 bases in the middle. This CDR3 is CASSMARDMNTEAFF. The sequenced CDR3 bases are TGTGCCAGTAGTATGGCCCGAGATATGAACACTGAA.

To note about this clone: The read stops 3 residues short of the end of the CDR3; the missing end is completed from the germline J gene. V usage is TRBV19 and J usage is TRBJ2-2, with TRBD1 matching over 12 bases. CDR3 length: 14 residues. Germline loops: CDR1 LNHDA, CDR2 SQIVND (reference sequence). V shed 6 bases, J shed 7 bases, and the junction held 3 bases outside the gene matches. Incomplete CDR3 DNA: TGTGCCAGTAGCGGGACAGGGGGCGTCGGGGAG. Encoded protein: CASSGTGGVGE. The whole CDR3 sequence is CASSGTGGVGELFF.